This T cell receptor beta chain was profiled in a study of PD-1 blockade in classical Hodgkin lymphoma. Turning to the study itself: Intravenous delivery of nivolumab at 3 mg/kg to patients occurred every 2 weeks.

Study-wide points: Nothing has yet pinned down what causes the repertoire differences, possibly disease activity or prior therapy. Unlike CD8+ TCR diversity, which did not rise significantly by C4D1, CD4+ TCR diversity did.

This clone showed up just a few times. Its antigen is undetermined. Here immunoSEQ multiplex PCR was the method, and the copy in TCRdb shows in-frame clones only, minus some. The sample records tens of thousands of clones, approximately 82% being singletons. Each patient relapsed following autologous stem cell transplantation, and prior brentuximab vedotin exposure differed. When best responses were assessed, they were complete response, partial response or progressive disease. The source of this sequence is a human donor with classical Hodgkin lymphoma. The source material was peripheral blood mononuclear cells (PBMCs), sampled before the second cycle of nivolumab.

The chain's CDR3 is CASSLSHRTYNEQFF. CDR3 coding DNA: TGTGCCAGCAGCTTATCCCACAGAACCTACAATGAGCAGTTCTTC. V gene TRBV7-6 combines with J gene TRBJ2-1; D is undetermined. The CDR3 loop spans 15 amino acids. V dropped 2 bases and J dropped 2 bases, with 10 bases sitting between them. Germline V gives CDR1 SGHVS, CDR2 FNYEAQ.